The clone carrying this T cell receptor (beta chain) has ten or more counts. The antigen is not known. The sample belongs to a study of identical twins. General observations from the study: Cord blood's abundant beta clonotypes had fewer insertions, unlike memory repertoires.

V lost 4 bases to trimming and J lost 3 bases, with 11 bases between them. This CDR3 has 14 residues. CDR1 is SGHRS and CDR2 is YFSETQ in the germline V gene. The authors used template switching to add a universal primer site and gave cDNA unique molecular identifiers. TCRdb processed the 5' RACE reads anew with MiXCR; each CDR3 protein has one entry. The profile shows 350,000 to 600,000 distinct CDR3 sequences, 11% to 15% of them singletons. This same sample was also taken into another study, of yellow fever vaccine responses in identical twins.

The sample comprised CD4+ T cells sorted from blood. This receptor was taken from a woman in her late teens or twenties in good health. The V call is TRBV5-1, the J call TRBJ2-1; tentatively, D is TRBD1 or TRBD2 (5 bases each). DNA for the CDR3: TGCGCCAGCAGCCGCCGGGGCGGCTACAATGAGCAGTTCTTC. It yields the protein CASSRRGGYNEQFF.